Each of the 7 T cell receptor beta chains below was sequenced from the same sample in a study of blood T cells in healthy people across ages. PCR was performed a second time for about 6 to 12 cycles using a sample-barcoded 5' primer and a J-beta primer mix. Using its own MiXCR run on the 5' RACE reads, TCRdb lists one record per CDR3 protein. The table includes more than 600,000 distinct CDR3 sequences, roughly 25% detected once. These sequences were also reported in another study, on T cells of mothers and their children.

The specimen sequenced was blood. These receptors were taken from a boy younger than 18 in good health.

The chain uses TRBV28 and TRBJ1-1; 10 bases map to TRBD1. CDR3 length: 16 amino acids. The V segment lost 8 bases and the J segment 5 bases; nucleotides outside the gene matches: 14. Looked up from germline, CDR1 is MDHEN and CDR2 is SYDVKM. CDR3 in amino acids: CASGEGTGALLTEAFF. The CDR3 coding sequence is TGTGCCAGCGGAGAGGGGACAGGGGCTTTATTGACTGAAGCTTTCTTT. The full variable domain, its missing parts supplied by reference TRBV28 and TRBJ1-1, is DVKVTQSSRYLVKRTGEKVFLECVQDMDHENMFWYRQDPGLGLRLIYFSYDVKMKEKGDIPEGYSVSREKKERFSLILESASTNQTSMYLCASGEGTGALLTEAFFGQGTRLTVV.

The V call is TRBV12-3 or TRBV12-4, the J call TRBJ1-2; 12 bases line up with TRBD1. Losses at the gene ends were 6 bases for V and 8 bases for J; bases not matched to a gene: 7. CDR3 length: 14 residues. The CDR3 region is CASSPGTGGWGYTF. Written as DNA, the CDR3 is TGTGCCAGCAGCCCCGGGACAGGGGGCTGGGGCTACACCTTC.

This clonotype has a handful of counts. This may stem from a read error, because a much larger clone lies one nucleotide away. The CDR3 region is CASSMNTDTQYF. DNA of the CDR3: TGTGCCAGCAGCATGAACACAGATACGCAGTATTTT. The rearrangement links TRBV7-9 to TRBJ2-3; D not certain. Germline V gene lookup returns CDR1 SEHNR and CDR2 FQNEAQ (reference sequence). The V and J ends lost 5 bases and 2 bases respectively, with 5 bases between them. The CDR3 is 12 residues long.

The V gene is TRBV6-1, the J gene TRBJ2-3; weak D call: TRBD1 (6 bases). V was cut by 5 bases and J by 5 bases, with 14 bases left in between. Per the germline V gene, CDR1 is MNHNS and CDR2 is SASEGT. CDR3 length equals 14 residues. Here the CDR3 DNA reads TGTGCCAGCAGTACAGGGCGGGCAGGAGATACGCAGTATTTT. It codes for CASSTGRAGDTQYF.

The table lists this clonotype with a count of one. The rearrangement joins TRBV27 to TRBJ2-7; D gene unclear. Trimming stripped 7 bases from V and 0 bases from J, with 10 bases between. This CDR3 has 13 residues. Per germline, CDR1 MNHEY and CDR2 SMNVEV (reference sequence). The chain's CDR3 is CASKTFSSYEQYF. In DNA, the CDR3 is TGTGCCAGCAAGACATTTAGCTCCTACGAGCAGTACTTC.

This chain connects TRBV6-1 to TRBJ1-5; 9 bases agree with TRBD1. The ends lost 4 bases at V and 5 bases at J; junction bases unmatched: 9. The CDR3 extends over 16 amino acids. Germline CDR1 MNHNS, CDR2 SASEGT. CDR3: CASSGLKQGADQPQHF. The CDR3 coding sequence is TGTGCCAGCAGTGGGCTCAAACAGGGGGCGGATCAGCCCCAGCATTTT.

This chain uses TRBV29-1 with TRBJ1-2; 7 bases align to TRBD1. V lost 2 bases to trimming and J lost 0 bases; unmatched junction nucleotides: 12. Germline V CDR1 and CDR2: SQVTM, ANQGSEA. CDR3 length: 17 amino acids. CDR3 sequence reads: CSVEPLWDSQPNYGYTF. The CDR3 DNA is TGCAGCGTTGAACCCCTGTGGGACAGCCAACCTAACTATGGCTACACCTTC.